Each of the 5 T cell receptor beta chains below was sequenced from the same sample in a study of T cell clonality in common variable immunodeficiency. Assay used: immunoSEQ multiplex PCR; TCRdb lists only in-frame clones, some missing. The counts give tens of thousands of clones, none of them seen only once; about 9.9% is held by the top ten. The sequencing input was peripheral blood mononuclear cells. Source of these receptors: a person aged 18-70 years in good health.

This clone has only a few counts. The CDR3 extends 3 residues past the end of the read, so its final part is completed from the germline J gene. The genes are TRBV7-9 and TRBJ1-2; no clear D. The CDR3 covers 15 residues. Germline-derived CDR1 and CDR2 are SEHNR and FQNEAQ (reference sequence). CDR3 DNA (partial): TGTGCCAGCAGCTTTCAGGATAGAGGAGGCAATGAC. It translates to CASSFQDRGGND. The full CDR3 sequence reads CASSFQDRGGNDYTF.

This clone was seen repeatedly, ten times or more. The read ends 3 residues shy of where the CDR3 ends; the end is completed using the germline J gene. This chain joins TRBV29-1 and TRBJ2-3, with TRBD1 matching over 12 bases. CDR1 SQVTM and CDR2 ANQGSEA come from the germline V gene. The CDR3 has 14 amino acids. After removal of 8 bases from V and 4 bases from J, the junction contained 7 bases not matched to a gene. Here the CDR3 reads CSKTGTGGADTQYF. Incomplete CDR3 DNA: TGCAGCAAAACCGGGACAGGGGGCGCAGATACG.

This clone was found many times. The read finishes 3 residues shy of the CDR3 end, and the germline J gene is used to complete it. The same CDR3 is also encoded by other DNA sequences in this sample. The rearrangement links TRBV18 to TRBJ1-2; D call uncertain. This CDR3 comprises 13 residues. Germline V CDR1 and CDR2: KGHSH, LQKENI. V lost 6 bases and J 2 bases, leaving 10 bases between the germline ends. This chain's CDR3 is CASSPGGNYGYTF. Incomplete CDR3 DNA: TGTGCCAGCTCTCCTGGCGGGAACTATGGC.

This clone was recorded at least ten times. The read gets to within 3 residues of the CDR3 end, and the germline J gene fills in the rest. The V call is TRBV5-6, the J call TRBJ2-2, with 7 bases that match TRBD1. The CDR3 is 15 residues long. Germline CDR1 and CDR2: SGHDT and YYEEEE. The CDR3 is CASSLRGGTNEKLFF. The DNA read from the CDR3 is TGTGCCAGCAGCTTGAGAGGGGGCACTAATGAAAAG.

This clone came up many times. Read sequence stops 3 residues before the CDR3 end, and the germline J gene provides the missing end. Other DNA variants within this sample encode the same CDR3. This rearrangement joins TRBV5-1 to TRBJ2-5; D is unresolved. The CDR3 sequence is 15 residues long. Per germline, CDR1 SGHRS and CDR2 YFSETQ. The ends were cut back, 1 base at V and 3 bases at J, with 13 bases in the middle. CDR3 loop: CASSLLTSAEETQYF. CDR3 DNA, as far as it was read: TGCGCCAGCAGCTTGCTAACAAGCGCGGAAGAGACC.